The subject of this entry is one TCR beta chain. No cognate antigen has been identified for it. No qualities accompany the bases; no much larger clone lies one base away. TCRbeta CDR3 regions were amplified from genomic DNA using the immunoSEQ Assay, a bias-controlled multiplex PCR. The study's own analysis went as follows. The number of nucleated cells in each sample was estimated by amplification of reference gene primers within the assay. To quantify the absolute abundance of each unique TCRbeta CDR3 rearrangement, sequence reads were collapsed and filtered. For each sample, productive Simpson clonality was calculated as the square root of Simpson's diversity index across productive rearrangements. Held by TCRdb, this immuneACCESS table contains in-frame sequences only and omits some clones. Under half of the omission traces to an unresolved V gene where checked; the cause of the rest is unknown. The DNA was the basis for D and trimming; V, J and clone size are from that table. This sample comprises just under 60,000 clones, less than 80% of them detected only once. More than 8% of the sample rests with the top ten.

This entry belongs to a study of blood T cell repertoires in COVID-19 (dated by TCRdb to about 2020). Turning to the overall study: Samples covering the acute and convalescent phases of COVID-19 were provided by collaborators in the United States, Italy and Spain. The prospective study material was composed of cDNA or gDNA derived from T cells, B-cell-depleted T cells, or PBMCs. A de-identified subject ID, COVID-19 status, age in years and sex were almost always included in the sample metadata. The repertoires were made available in a free public database intended to serve as a resource for research on the immune response to SARS-CoV-2. Deeply sampled blood TCRbeta repertoires from subjects exposed to, actively infected with, or recovered from COVID-19 were included in the dataset. Samples were obtained from the ongoing ImmuneRACE study (first 160 participants) and from some 1,300 subjects provided by 6 global collaborators. Where available, HLA class I and class II types were taken from metadata supplied by the sample provider and were not determined by assay-based typing.

The investigation overall reported the following: Clinical and demographic metadata were provided uncurated, with the amount varying by source and participant.

Collaborating institutions collected whole blood in K2EDTA tubes following their own protocols. For TCRbeta analysis, collaborators shipped samples in one of three forms: frozen whole blood, isolated PBMCs, or DNA extracted from either of those sample types. The source of this sequence is a human donor in a cohort sampled during active COVID-19. Sequencing input: peripheral blood.

The DNA sequence follows: TGCAGCGTTGAGGAGGGACATGAGCAGTTCTTC. The translation is CSVEEGHEQFF. The rearranged segments are TRBV29-1 and TRBJ2-1; TRBD2 is perhaps the D gene, given 6 matching bases. Trimming costs V 3 bases and J 8 bases, and their ends lie 8 bases apart. Sequences SQVTM (CDR1) and ANQGSEA (CDR2) are obtained from the germline V gene. The cysteine opens and the phenylalanine closes a CDR3 of 11 amino acids. The only DNA kept is the CDR3, 33 bases in frame from the first base.